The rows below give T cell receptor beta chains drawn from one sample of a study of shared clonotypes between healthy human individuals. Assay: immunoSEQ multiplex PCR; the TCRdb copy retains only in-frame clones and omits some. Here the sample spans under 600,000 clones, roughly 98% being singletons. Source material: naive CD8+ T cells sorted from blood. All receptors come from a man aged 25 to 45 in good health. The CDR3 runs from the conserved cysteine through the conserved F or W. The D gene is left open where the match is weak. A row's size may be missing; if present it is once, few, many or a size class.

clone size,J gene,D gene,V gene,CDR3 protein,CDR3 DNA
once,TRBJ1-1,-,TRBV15,CATSARGFNTEAFF,TGTGCCACCAGCGCGAGGGGGTTTAACACTGAAGCTTTCTTT
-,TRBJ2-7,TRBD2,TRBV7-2,CASSLEGLAGGYEQYF,TGTGCCAGCAGCTTAGAGGGACTAGCGGGAGGATACGAGCAGTACTTC
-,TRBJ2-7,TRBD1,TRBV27,CASSPGTGGYEQYF,TGTGCCAGCAGTCCCGGGACAGGAGGCTACGAGCAGTACTTC
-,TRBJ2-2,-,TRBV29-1,CSVLQSNTGELFF,TGCAGCGTTCTACAGTCGAACACCGGGGAGCTGTTTTTT
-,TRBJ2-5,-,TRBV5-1,CASSLARGGETQYF,TGCGCCAGCAGCTTGGCTCGAGGGGGAGAGACCCAGTACTTC
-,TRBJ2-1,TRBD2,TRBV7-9,CASSLSAGGRNEQFF,TGTGCCAGCAGCTTATCAGCGGGAGGTCGCAATGAGCAGTTCTTC
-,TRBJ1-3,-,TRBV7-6,CASSRTVSGNTIYF,TGTGCCAGCAGCCGGACAGTATCTGGAAACACCATATATTTT
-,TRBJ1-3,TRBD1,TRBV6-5,CASKLQGTGNTIYF,TGTGCCAGCAAATTACAGGGGACTGGAAACACCATATATTTT
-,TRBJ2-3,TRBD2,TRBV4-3,CASSHSGSGSDTQYF,TGCGCCAGCAGCCATAGCGGGAGCGGGTCAGATACGCAGTATTTT
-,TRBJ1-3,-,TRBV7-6,CASSPRAFQAGNTIYF,TGTGCCAGCAGCCCAAGGGCATTTCAGGCTGGAAACACCATATATTTT
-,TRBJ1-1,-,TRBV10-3,CATGTEGSTEAFF,TGTGCCACCGGGACGGAGGGGAGCACTGAAGCTTTCTTT
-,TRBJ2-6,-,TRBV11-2,CASSLGIAGANVLTF,TGTGCCAGCAGCTTAGGCATCGCCGGGGCCAACGTCCTGACTTTC
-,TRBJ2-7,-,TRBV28,CASSLFGGYEQYF,TGTGCCAGCAGTTTATTCGGCGGCTACGAGCAGTACTTC
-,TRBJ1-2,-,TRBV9,CASQDLSGGYTF,TGTGCCAGCCAGGACTTGAGTGGAGGCTACACCTTC